This T cell receptor beta chain was found in a study of cytomegalovirus exposure and HLA in healthy donors. Overall study results and limits: Common viral pathogens were later found to be apparently linked to several of the most significant clusters. The study recorded over 150 TCR beta chains that were cytomegalovirus-associated. CMV serostatus stood as the only immune exposure information on hand.

Use of 60 Vbeta and 13 Jbeta primers characterized the PCR. TCRdb's copy holds only in-frame clones and misses some; the assay was immunoSEQ multiplex PCR. The table lists 85,000 to 120,000 clones, roughly 76% of them singletons. In germline, CDR1 is SNHLY, CDR2 FYNNEI. This CDR3 spans 14 amino acids. V dropped 4 bases and J dropped 1 base, with 10 bases sitting between them. Details on this clone: The target antigen is unknown.

This chain links TRBV2 with TRBJ1-1, with D perhaps matching TRBD1 (6 bases). The clonotype was recovered from a woman in her forties or fifties in good health and CMV-seropositive. The sample consisted of PBMCs. This CDR3 reads CASSAGHSNTEAFF. The DNA for the CDR3 is TGTGCCAGCAGTGCGGGACACTCGAACACTGAAGCTTTCTTT.